This TCR beta chain derives from a study of T-cell memory formation after mild COVID-19. MiXCR, applied by TCRdb to the 5' RACE reads, yields one record per CDR3 protein. In the table there are 200,000 to 300,000 distinct CDR3 sequences, 9.4% of which are singletons. Germline CDR1 and CDR2: SEHNR and FQNEAQ (reference sequence). The CDR3 is 14 residues long. Between the trimmed V and J ends, which lost 6 bases and 5 bases, there was a span of 16 bases. To note about this clonotype: The antigen is undetermined.

Study-wide results and limits: Pre-infection memory held some responding clones, suggesting pre-existing cross-reactive T cells responded.

The rearrangement uses TRBV7-9 and TRBJ2-5; tentatively, D is TRBD1 or TRBD2 (7 bases each). The TCR comes from a young man who had mild COVID-19 (a few samples of this study predate the infection). Cell type and time point are not known. The source material was PBMCs or a T cell subset sorted from them (not recorded which). DNA of the CDR3: TGTGCCAGCAGACCTTCAGGGGGAGGGGAGACCCAGTACTTC. Translated, it gives CASRPSGGGETQYF. Combining the CDR3 with reference TRBV7-9 and TRBJ2-5 gives the whole variable domain DTGVSQNPRHKITKRGQNVTFRCDPISEHNRLYWYRQTLGQGPEFLTYFQNEAQLEKSRLLSDRFSAERPKGSFSTLEIQRTEQGDSAMYLCASRPSGGGETQYFGPGTRLLVL.